What follows describes a single T cell receptor beta chain. These data are taken from a study of blood T cell repertoires in COVID-19. Study overall: The cDNA or gDNA used as material had been derived from T cells, B-cell-depleted T cells, or PBMCs.

In the original processing: Reference gene primer amplification yielded estimated nucleated cell counts. Produced via immunoSEQ multiplex PCR; TCRdb's table is partial and in-frame only. V, J and clone size reflect that table, while D and trimming were determined from the DNA. This table holds 300,000 to 400,000 clones, around 84% found once. CDR3 length: 17 residues. CDR1 and CDR2 from the germline V gene are LGHNA and YNFKEQ. Trimming pared 0 bases from V and 10 bases from J, leaving 19 bases between. The specimen sequenced was peripheral blood. The genes are TRBV4-2 and TRBJ1-6; TRBD1 is a possible D gene (5 bases). This clonotype was obtained from a human donor in a cohort sampled during active COVID-19. CDR3 coding DNA: TGTGCCAGCAGCCAAGATCTTCGGGGGTCCAAGATATCACCCCTCCACTTT. This gives the protein CASSQDLRGSKISPLHF.